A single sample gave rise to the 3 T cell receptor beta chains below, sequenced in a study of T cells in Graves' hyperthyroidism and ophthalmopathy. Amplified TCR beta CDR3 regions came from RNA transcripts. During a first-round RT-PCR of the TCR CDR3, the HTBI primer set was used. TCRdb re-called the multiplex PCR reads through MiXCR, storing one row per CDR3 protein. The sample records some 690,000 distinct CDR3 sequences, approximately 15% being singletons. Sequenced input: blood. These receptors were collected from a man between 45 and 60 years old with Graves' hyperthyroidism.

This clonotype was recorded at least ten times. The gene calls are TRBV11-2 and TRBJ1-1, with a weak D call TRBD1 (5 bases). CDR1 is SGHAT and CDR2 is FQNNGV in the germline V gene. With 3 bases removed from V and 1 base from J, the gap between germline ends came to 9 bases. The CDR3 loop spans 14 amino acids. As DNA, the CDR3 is TGTGCCAGCAGCTTCGTCGACAGGAACACTGAAGCTTTCTTT. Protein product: CASSFVDRNTEAFF. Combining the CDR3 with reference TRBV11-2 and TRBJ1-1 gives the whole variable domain EAGVAQSPRYKIIEKRQSVAFWCNPISGHATLYWYQQILGQGPKLLIQFQNNGVVDDSQLPKDRFSAERLKGVDSTLKIQPAKLEDSAVYLCASSFVDRNTEAFFGQGTRLTVV.

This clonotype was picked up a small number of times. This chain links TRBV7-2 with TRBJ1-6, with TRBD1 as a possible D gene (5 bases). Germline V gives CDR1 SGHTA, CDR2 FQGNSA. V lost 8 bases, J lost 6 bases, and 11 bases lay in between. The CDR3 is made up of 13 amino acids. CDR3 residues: CASGGDLNSPLHF. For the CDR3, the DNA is TGTGCCAGCGGGGGGGACCTTAATTCACCCCTCCACTTT.

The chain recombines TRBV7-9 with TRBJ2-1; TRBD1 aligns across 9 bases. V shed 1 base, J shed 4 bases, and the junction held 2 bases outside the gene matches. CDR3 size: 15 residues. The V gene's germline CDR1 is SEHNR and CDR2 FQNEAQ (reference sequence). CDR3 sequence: CASSLEGQGYNEQFF. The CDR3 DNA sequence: TGTGCCAGCAGCTTAGAGGGACAGGGTTACAATGAGCAGTTCTTC.